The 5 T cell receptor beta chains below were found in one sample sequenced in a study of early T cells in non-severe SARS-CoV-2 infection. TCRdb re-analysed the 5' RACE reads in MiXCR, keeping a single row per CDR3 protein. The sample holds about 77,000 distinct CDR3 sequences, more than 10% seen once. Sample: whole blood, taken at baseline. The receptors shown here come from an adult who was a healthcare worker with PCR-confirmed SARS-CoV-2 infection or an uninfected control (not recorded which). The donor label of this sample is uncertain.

CDR3 nucleotide sequence: TGCGCCAGCAGTGAGTTGCTACTAGCGGGATTTCTTCCCGCACGGTCCTACGAGCAGTACTTC. Protein: CASSELLLAGFLPARSYEQYF. V is TRBV10-2 and J is TRBJ2-7; 10 positions match TRBD2. Per the germline V gene, CDR1 is WSHSY and CDR2 is SAAADI. This CDR3 contains 21 residues. Unmatched junction bases numbered 19, after V lost 1 base and J lost 1 base.

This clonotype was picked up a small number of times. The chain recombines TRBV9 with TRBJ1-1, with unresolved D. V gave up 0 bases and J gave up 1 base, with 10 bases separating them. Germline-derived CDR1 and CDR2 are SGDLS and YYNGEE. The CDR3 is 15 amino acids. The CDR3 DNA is TGTGCCAGCAGCGTAGTGGTGGGTAAGAACACTGAAGCTTTCTTT. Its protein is CASSVVVGKNTEAFF. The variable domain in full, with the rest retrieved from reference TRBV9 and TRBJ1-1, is DSGVTQTPKHLITATGQRVTLRCSPRSGDLSVYWYQQSLDQGLQFLIQYYNGEERAKGNILERFSAQQFPDLHSELNLSSLELGDSALYFCASSVVVGKNTEAFFGQGTRLTVV.

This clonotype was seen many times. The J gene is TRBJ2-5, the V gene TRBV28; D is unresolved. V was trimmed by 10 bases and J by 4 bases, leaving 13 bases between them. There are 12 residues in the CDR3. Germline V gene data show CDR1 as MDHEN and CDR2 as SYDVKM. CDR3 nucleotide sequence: TGTGCCACCCTTACCATCGGAGAGACCCAGTACTTC. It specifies CATLTIGETQYF. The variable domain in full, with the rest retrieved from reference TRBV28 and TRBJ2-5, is DVKVTQSSRYLVKRTGEKVFLECVQDMDHENMFWYRQDPGLGLRLIYFSYDVKMKEKGDIPEGYSVSREKKERFSLILESASTNQTSMYLCATLTIGETQYFGPGTRLLVL.

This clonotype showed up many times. CDR3 sequence reads: CASSLIGGWTGELFF. The CDR3 DNA reads TGTGCCAGCAGCTTAATAGGGGGCTGGACCGGGGAGCTGTTTTTT. V and J are TRBV7-3 and TRBJ2-2, with 7 bases that match TRBD1. Germline values: CDR1 SGHTA, CDR2 FQGTGA. The junction had 4 bases not matched to a gene; V was cut back by 1 base and J by 5 bases. The CDR3 runs to 15 residues.

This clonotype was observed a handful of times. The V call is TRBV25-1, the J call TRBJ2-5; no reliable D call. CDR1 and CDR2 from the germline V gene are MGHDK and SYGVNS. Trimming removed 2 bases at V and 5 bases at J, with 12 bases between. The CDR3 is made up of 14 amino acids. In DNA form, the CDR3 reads TGTGCCAGCAGTGAAGGAGCCAAAAGGGAGACCCAGTACTTC. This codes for CASSEGAKRETQYF.